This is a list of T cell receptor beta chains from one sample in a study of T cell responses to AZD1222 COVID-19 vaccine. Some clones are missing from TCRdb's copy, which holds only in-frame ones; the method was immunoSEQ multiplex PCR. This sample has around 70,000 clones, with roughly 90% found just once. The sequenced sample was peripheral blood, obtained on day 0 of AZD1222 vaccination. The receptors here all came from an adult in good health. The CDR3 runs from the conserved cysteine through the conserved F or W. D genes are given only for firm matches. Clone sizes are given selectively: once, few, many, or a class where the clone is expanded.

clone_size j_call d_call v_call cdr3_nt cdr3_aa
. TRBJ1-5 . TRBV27 TGTGCCAGCAGTTTGTCACCGGGGAACTATCAGCCCCAGCATTTT CASSLSPGNYQPQHF
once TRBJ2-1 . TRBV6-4 TGTGCCAGCAGTGACTCGCGGGAAGGCAATGAGCAGTTCTTC CASSDSREGNEQFF
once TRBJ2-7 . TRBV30 TGTGCCTGGAAAGGCAGCTCCTACGAGCAGTACTTC CAWKGSSYEQYF
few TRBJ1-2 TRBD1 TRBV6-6 TGTGCCAGCAGTCCCAGACAGGGAGGGGGCTATGGCTACACCTTC CASSPRQGGGYGYTF
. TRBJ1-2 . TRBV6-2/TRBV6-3 TGTGCCAGCAGTTCTGGGGAAGGCTACACCTTC CASSSGEGYTF
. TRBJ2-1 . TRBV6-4 TGTGCCAGCAGTGAGGGGGCAGGCTCCTACAATGAGCAGTTCTTC CASSEGAGSYNEQFF
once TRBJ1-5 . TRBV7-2 TGTGCCAGCAGCTTAGTCACAGGTTATAGCAATCAGCCCCAGCATTTT CASSLVTGYSNQPQHF
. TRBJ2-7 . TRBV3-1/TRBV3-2 TGTGCCAGCAGTGACTACGGGGGCTACGAGCAGTACTTC CASSDYGGYEQYF
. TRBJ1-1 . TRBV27 TGTGCCAGCAGTTTATTTTATGGGTACACTGAAGCTTTCTTT CASSLFYGYTEAFF
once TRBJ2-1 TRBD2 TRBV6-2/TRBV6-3 TGTGCCAGCAGTACCCGCGGGACTAGTGTTGATGAGCAGTTCTTC CASSTRGTSVDEQFF
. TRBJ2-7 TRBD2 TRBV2 TGTGCCAGCAGTTTGGCGGGAGGTTCTGGTGAGCAGTACTTC CASSLAGGSGEQYF
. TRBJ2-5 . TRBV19 TGTGCCAGTAGTCTAGGGTCGATGATAGAGACCCAGTACTTC CASSLGSMIETQYF